The 13 T cell receptor beta chains below come from one sample, sequenced in a study of cytomegalovirus exposure and HLA in healthy donors. This table comes from immunoSEQ multiplex PCR, and its TCRdb copy is limited to in-frame clones, with some not included. The sample records 250,000 to 300,000 clones, 70% to 90% being singletons. The sample taken for sequencing was PBMCs. The receptors were sampled from a woman between 18 and 30 years old in good health and CMV-seronegative.

The V call is TRBV27, the J call TRBJ2-3, with TRBD2 matching over 8 bases. V lost 3 bases, J lost 6 bases, and 8 bases stayed unmatched. Germline CDR1 is MNHEY and CDR2 is SMNVEV (reference sequence). CDR3 length: 15 amino acids. Written as DNA, the CDR3 is TGTGCCAGCAGTTTCTTCGGGACTAGTGACGATACGCAGTATTTT. The encoded protein is CASSFFGTSDDTQYF.

The chain is built from TRBV5-1 and TRBJ1-1; D possibly corresponds to TRBD1 (5 bases). This CDR3 is 15 amino acids long. The V gene lost 2 bases and the J gene lost 4 bases, with 15 bases spanning the gap. The germline CDR1 and CDR2 sequences are SGHRS and YFSETQ. The CDR3 reads CASSFEAGRSTEAFF. CDR3 nucleotides: TGCGCCAGCAGCTTCGAAGCAGGGAGGTCCACTGAAGCTTTCTTT.

The J gene is TRBJ2-3, the V gene TRBV28; maybe TRBD2 (6 bases). Germline V gene lookup returns CDR1 MDHEN and CDR2 SYDVKM. The CDR3 has 15 residues. The V end was cut by 3 bases, the J end by 3 bases, with 13 bases between. CDR3 sequence reads: CASSFLRGTTDTQYF. The CDR3 DNA follows: TGTGCCAGCAGTTTCCTTCGGGGGACTACAGATACGCAGTATTTT.

In DNA, the CDR3 is TGCGCCAGCAGCCAAGATTTCTCGGGGTACACTGAAGCTTTCTTT. The encoded protein is CASSQDFSGYTEAFF. The chain is built from TRBV4-3 and TRBJ1-1, with D hard to call. Germline V gene lookup returns CDR1 LGHNA and CDR2 YSLEER. The V end was cut by 0 bases, the J end by 3 bases, with 11 bases between. This CDR3 has 15 amino acids.

This clone was detected a few times. The CDR3 spells CASKTWDSRTQYF. The CDR3 DNA reads as TGTGCCAGTAAGACCTGGGACAGCAGGACCCAGTACTTC. This sequence joins TRBV19 and TRBJ2-5; 7 bases line up with TRBD1. Per germline, CDR1 LNHDA and CDR2 SQIVND (reference sequence). The CDR3 sequence is 13 residues long. V dropped 7 bases and J dropped 7; count of bases not matched to a gene: 9.

V gene TRBV7-2 combines with J gene TRBJ2-7, with 8 nucleotides matching TRBD2. Trimming took 3 bases from V and 4 from J; bases not matched to a gene: 8. CDR1 and CDR2 from the germline V gene are SGHTA and FQGNSA. CDR3 length: 15 residues. The CDR3 protein is CASSFGAGEYYEQYF. CDR3 DNA: TGTGCCAGCAGCTTCGGAGCGGGGGAATATTACGAGCAGTACTTC.

The sample holds one count of this clone. This rearrangement joins TRBV6-4 to TRBJ1-3; no firm D call. The CDR3 is 14 amino acids. Germline CDR1 reads MRHNA; CDR2 reads SNTAGT. V was trimmed by 3 bases and J by 4 bases, leaving 10 bases between them. CDR3 region: CASSENPGGNTIYF. The CDR3 region has the DNA TGTGCCAGCAGTGAGAACCCGGGGGGAAACACCATATATTTT.

CDR3 sequence (DNA): TGTGCCAGCAGCTCGCACCCCGTAGCCGAGGTGAATCAGCCCCAGCATTTT. Translation gives CASSSHPVAEVNQPQHF. V gene TRBV7-3 combines with J gene TRBJ1-5; no firm D call. The CDR3 is made up of 17 amino acids. CDR1 and CDR2 (germline): SGHTA, FQGTGA. V was pared by 4 bases and J by 4 bases, with 20 bases between.

The chain is built from TRBV4-1 and TRBJ2-2; TRBD1 agrees at 8 bases. V gave up 1 base and J gave up 10 bases; unmatched junction bases: 5. CDR1 MGHRA and CDR2 YSYEKL come from the germline V gene. The CDR3 contains 14 residues. The CDR3 reads CASSQGQGLLELFF. The CDR3 DNA sequence: TGCGCCAGCAGCCAAGGACAGGGGCTTTTGGAGCTGTTTTTT.

This chain joins TRBV7-2 and TRBJ1-1; D not certain. V was clipped by 11 bases and J by 3 bases, with 10 bases between them. The CDR3 has 11 residues. The germline CDR1 and CDR2 sequences are SGHTA and FQGNSA. The CDR3 spells CALVRDTEAFF. CDR3 sequence (DNA): TGTGCCCTAGTGCGGGACACTGAAGCTTTCTTT.

The rearrangement links TRBV28 to TRBJ1-3; D remains unclear. The CDR3 covers 13 residues. CDR1 is MDHEN and CDR2 is SYDVKM in the germline V gene. V lost 3 bases to trimming and J lost 0 bases, with 3 bases between them. The CDR3: CASSLYSGNTIYF. CDR3 nucleotide sequence: TGTGCCAGCAGTTTGTACTCTGGAAACACCATATATTTT.

This chain uses TRBV6-5 with TRBJ2-7, with 7 bases identical to TRBD2. Germline CDR1 and CDR2: MNHEY and SVGAGI. V dropped 7 bases and J dropped 6; count of bases not matched to a gene: 15. The CDR3 totals 15 residues. The DNA for the CDR3 is TGTGCCAGCACCCTCTCTGGGCGGGGGAGGGTCGAGCAGTACTTC. It is translated as CASTLSGRGRVEQYF.

This clone was recorded once. V gene TRBV19 combines with J gene TRBJ2-7; weak D call: TRBD2 (6 bases). Trimming stripped 3 bases from V and 4 bases from J, with 22 bases between. Germline lookup yields CDR1 LNHDA and CDR2 SQIVND (reference sequence). This CDR3 contains 17 residues. CDR3 DNA sequence: TGTGCCAGTAGTATCGAGACACGACAAGGGAGGAGGTACGAGCAGTACTTC. Translation: CASSIETRQGRRYEQYF. Based on the CDR3 plus reference TRBV19 and TRBJ2-7, the full variable domain is DGGITQSPKYLFRKEGQNVTLSCEQNLNHDAMYWYRQDPGQGLRLIYYSQIVNDFQKGDIAEGYSVSREKKESFPLTVTSAQKNPTAFYLCASSIETRQGRRYEQYFGPGTRLTVT.